The 12 T cell receptor beta chains given below trace back to one sample, sequenced in a study of cytomegalovirus exposure and HLA in healthy donors. Primers: 60 Vbeta forward and 13 Jbeta reverse. Clones were sequenced by immunoSEQ multiplex PCR, and TCRdb holds only the in-frame ones, with some missing. The sample consists of roughly 86,000 clones, more than 55% of them appearing once. Sequencing was performed on PBMCs. The receptors originated from a woman aged 50 to 60 in good health and CMV-seropositive.

The DNA for the CDR3 is TGCGCCAGCAGTGACACAGGCCAATACGGCTACACCTTC. Its translation is CASSDTGQYGYTF. This chain joins TRBV10-2 and TRBJ1-2, with D tentatively TRBD1 (5 bases). This CDR3 region has 13 residues. The V gene lost 3 bases and the J gene lost 8 bases, with 13 bases spanning the gap. Per the germline V gene, CDR1 is WSHSY and CDR2 is SAAADI.

This clone has more than one count but fewer than ten. The rearrangement links TRBV5-1 to TRBJ2-3, with 12 bases aligning to TRBD2. Germline V gene data show CDR1 as SGHRS and CDR2 as YFSETQ. The CDR3 loop spans 18 amino acids. V lost 3 bases to trimming and J lost 0 bases; unmatched junction nucleotides: 8. In DNA, the CDR3 is TGCGCCAGCAGCTCCGGACTAGCGGGGACCGCTAGCACAGATACGCAGTATTTT. Translated, it gives CASSSGLAGTASTDTQYF.

The count of this clone is one. The V call is TRBV27, the J call TRBJ2-7; 8 positions match TRBD2. J gave up 2 bases and V 5 bases, and 8 bases lay outside the gene matches. Looked up from germline, CDR1 is MNHEY and CDR2 is SMNVEV (reference sequence). The CDR3 loop spans 15 amino acids. CDR3 bases: TGTGCCAGCAGTCTGATGGCGGGGGGCCCCTACGAGCAGTACTTC. Translation gives CASSLMAGGPYEQYF.

Regarding this clone: Compared with germline, one end of the junction differs, possibly owing to a read error. This chain connects TRBV27 to TRBJ2-3; D call uncertain. The germline CDR1 and CDR2 sequences are MNHEY and SMNVEV (reference sequence). The CDR3 is 13 residues long. DNA for the CDR3: TGTGCCAGCAGTATATCCCGTCCAGATACGCAGTATTTT. Its protein product is CASSISRPDTQYF.

The rearrangement joins TRBV2 to TRBJ1-4, with D possibly matching TRBD1 (5 bases). The CDR3 has 15 amino acids. Trimming left V 5 bases short and J 5 bases short, with 15 bases between. The germline V gene has CDR1 SNHLY and CDR2 FYNNEI. For the CDR3, the DNA is TGTGCCAGCAGTTCACCGGGGGAGCTAAATGAAAAACTGTTTTTT. Translation gives CASSSPGELNEKLFF.

The chain has TRBV2 and TRBJ1-1; D may be TRBD1 (5 bases). The V gene lost 1 base and the J gene lost 0 bases, with 9 bases spanning the gap. The CDR3 totals 15 residues. Germline V gene data show CDR1 as SNHLY and CDR2 as FYNNEI. Written as DNA, the CDR3 is TGTGCCAGCAGTGAAGGGCAGGGATTGAACACTGAAGCTTTCTTT. This gives the protein CASSEGQGLNTEAFF.

CDR3: CASSLYGTGYLLEQYF. In DNA form, the CDR3 reads TGTGCCAGCAGTTTATATGGGACAGGGTATCTTCTCGAGCAGTACTTC. This chain connects TRBV28 to TRBJ2-5, with 9 bases aligning to TRBD1. The DNA end lines up better with TRBJ2-7; the J call may be wrong. The CDR3 contains 16 residues. Germline V CDR1 and CDR2: MDHEN, SYDVKM.

This clone has just a few counts. This rearrangement joins TRBV30 to TRBJ2-3; the D gene is possibly TRBD1 (5 bases). Germline V gives CDR1 GTSNPN, CDR2 SVGIG (reference sequence). The CDR3 runs to 13 residues. Between the trimmed V and J ends, which lost 5 bases and 0 bases, there was a span of 9 bases. In DNA form, the CDR3 reads TGTGCCTGGGGCTGGACAAGCACAGATACGCAGTATTTT. As protein: CAWGWTSTDTQYF.

V gene TRBV19 combines with J gene TRBJ1-2; no clear D gene. This CDR3 has 12 residues. Between the trimmed V and J ends, which lost 0 bases and 12 bases, there was a span of 11 bases. Germline CDR1 is LNHDA and CDR2 is SQIVND (reference sequence). CDR3 nucleotides: TGTGCCAGTAGTATAGAGGGGAGCCCGGACACCTTC. It codes for CASSIEGSPDTF.

The chain uses TRBV6-5 and TRBJ1-2, with D unresolved. The V end was cut by 2 bases, the J end by 0 bases, with 7 bases between. The CDR3 spans 14 residues. Per germline, CDR1 MNHEY and CDR2 SVGAGI. The CDR3: CASSYDIANYGYTF. The CDR3 DNA reads TGTGCCAGCAGTTACGACATCGCTAACTATGGCTACACCTTC.

This clone was seen a few times. This chain uses TRBV19 with TRBJ1-1, with 7 nucleotides matching TRBD1. The V and J ends lost 7 bases and 2 bases, in that order; junction bases with no gene match: 7. Germline CDR1 is LNHDA and CDR2 is SQIVND (reference sequence). The CDR3 consists of 14 residues. CDR3 amino acids: CASTFGTENTEAFF. DNA for the CDR3: TGTGCCAGTACATTCGGGACAGAAAACACTGAAGCTTTCTTT. Complete variable domain (other parts from reference TRBV19 and TRBJ1-1): DGGITQSPKYLFRKEGQNVTLSCEQNLNHDAMYWYRQDPGQGLRLIYYSQIVNDFQKGDIAEGYSVSREKKESFPLTVTSAQKNPTAFYLCASTFGTENTEAFFGQGTRLTVV.

V gene TRBV7-8 combines with J gene TRBJ2-2; perhaps TRBD2 as D (6 bases). The CDR3 consists of 14 residues. V was trimmed by 4 bases and J by 8 bases, leaving 14 bases between them. The germline V gene encodes CDR1 SGHVS and CDR2 FQNEAQ. The CDR3: CASSSGRLRGELFF. CDR3 nucleotides: TGTGCCAGCAGCTCCGGGAGATTGCGGGGGGAGCTGTTTTTT.